This T cell receptor (beta chain) stems from a study of early T cells in non-severe SARS-CoV-2 infection. Study overall: Bulk RNA from unsorted whole blood was sequenced; chains were unpaired.

In germline, CDR1 is KGHSH, CDR2 LQKENI. This CDR3 is 12 amino acids long. With 3 bases removed from V and 5 bases from J, the gap between germline ends came to 8 bases. Whole-study results and caveats: The matching step, a VDJdb search, favored anti-spike CD8 responses and missed private and CD4 specificities.

Tagging with unique molecular identifiers was applied to individual cDNA molecules. TCRdb itself ran the 5' RACE reads through MiXCR, one entry per CDR3 protein. The table lists about 25,000 distinct CDR3 sequences, 5.5% of them singletons. Many counts were recorded for this clonotype. Its specificity is unknown. The chain recombines TRBV18 with TRBJ2-7, with D maybe TRBD1 (5 bases). The source material was whole blood. The origin of this receptor is an adult who was a healthcare worker with PCR-confirmed SARS-CoV-2 infection or an uninfected control (not recorded which). The CDR3 sequence: CASSPSRDEQYF. In nucleotides, the CDR3 is TGTGCCAGCTCACCGAGCAGGGACGAGCAGTACTTC.